This TCR beta chain came from a study of beta chain features in type 1 diabetes. Whole-study results and caveats: More deletions and fewer insertions at VDJ junctions were found in patients with type 1 diabetes. Shortening that was moderate but significant affected the TCRB CDR3s of Type 1 diabetes patients in all four CD4+ subsets. The naive, central memory and Treg TCRB repertoires of patients appeared to be more similar to one another than those of healthy donors.

Reverse transcribing all isolated RNA meant expressed TCRB transcripts were sequenced. Clones were read by immunoSEQ multiplex PCR, and TCRdb kept only the in-frame ones, dropping some. The table records roughly 610,000 clones, 15% to 17% of them present only once. The CDR3 is 18 amino acids. With 0 bases clipped from V and 3 bases from J, the junction kept 15 bases outside the gene matches. The germline gives CDR1 SGHNT, CDR2 YYREEE (reference sequence). This clone was seen more than once but under ten times. Its antigen is as yet unknown. CD4+ cells of the naive, central memory, regulatory and stem cell-like memory types were sorted via CD45RO/CCR7/CD25/CD127/CD95/CD27.

Material: naive CD4+ T cells from blood. The chain is built from TRBV5-4 and TRBJ2-7; 7 bases align to TRBD1. This clonotype originated in a young man in good health. As DNA, the CDR3 is TGTGCCAGCAGCTTGGGACAGGGCATCCTTTTTCGGCACTACGAGCAGTACTTC. Its translation: CASSLGQGILFRHYEQYF. The full variable domain, rest sourced from reference TRBV5-4 and TRBJ2-7, is ETGVTQSPTHLIKTRGQQVTLRCSSQSGHNTVSWYQQALGQGPQFIFQYYREEENGRGNFPPRFSGLQFPNYSSELNVNALELDDSALYLCASSLGQGILFRHYEQYFGPGTRLTVT.